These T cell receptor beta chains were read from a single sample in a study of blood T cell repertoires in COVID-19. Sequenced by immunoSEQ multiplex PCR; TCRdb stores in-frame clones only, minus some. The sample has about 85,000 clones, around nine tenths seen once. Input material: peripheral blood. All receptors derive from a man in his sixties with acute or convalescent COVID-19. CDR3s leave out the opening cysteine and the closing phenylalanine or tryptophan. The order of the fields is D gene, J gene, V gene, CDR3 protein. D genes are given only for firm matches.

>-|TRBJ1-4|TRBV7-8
ASSLGQRVGKLF
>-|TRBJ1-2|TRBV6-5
ASRPGLTPYGYT
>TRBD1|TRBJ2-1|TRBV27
ASSLGTGGRNNEQF
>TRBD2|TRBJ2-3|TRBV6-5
ASSYERGGADTQY
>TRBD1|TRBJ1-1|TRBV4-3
ASSQAGTDTEAF
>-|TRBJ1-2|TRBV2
ASSPGRGGYT
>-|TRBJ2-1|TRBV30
AWSSGFNEQF
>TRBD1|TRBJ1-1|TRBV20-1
SASFGTDTEAF
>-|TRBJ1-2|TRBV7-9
ASSLSDDYGYT
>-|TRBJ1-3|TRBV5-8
ASSRGDSSGNTIY
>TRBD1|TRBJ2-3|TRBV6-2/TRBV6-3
ASSIRRDRVEDTQY
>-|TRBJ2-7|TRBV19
ASSLRDTASYEQY
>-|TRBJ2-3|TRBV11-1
ASSFSDTQY
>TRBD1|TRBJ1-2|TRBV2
ASKQGQGFNYGYT
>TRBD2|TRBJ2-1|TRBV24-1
ATSDYIAGGNNEQF
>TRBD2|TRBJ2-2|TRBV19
ASTSTSGGAPGELF
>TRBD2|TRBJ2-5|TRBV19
ASSKLAGSGETQY
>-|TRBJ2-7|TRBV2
ASSRGDYEQY
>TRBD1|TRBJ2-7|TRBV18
ASSPGTGSSYEQY
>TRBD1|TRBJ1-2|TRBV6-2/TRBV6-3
ASSSPSLGQPNYGYT
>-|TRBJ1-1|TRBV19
ASSSPPHRVDYTEAF
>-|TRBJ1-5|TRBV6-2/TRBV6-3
ASSRRQADNQPQH
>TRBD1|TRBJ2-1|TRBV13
ASSSSRDSSSYNEQF
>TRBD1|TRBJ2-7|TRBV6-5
ASSGTGSVYEQY
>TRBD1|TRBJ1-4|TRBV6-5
ASTDMGQPNEKLF
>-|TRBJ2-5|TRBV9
ASSVGTTQETQY
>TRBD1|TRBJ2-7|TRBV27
ASSLRIGQGVPY
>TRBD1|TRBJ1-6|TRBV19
ASTHTGQRNSPLH
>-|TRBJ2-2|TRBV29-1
SGTEANTGELF
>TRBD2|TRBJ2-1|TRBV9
ASSVVSSGGNEQF
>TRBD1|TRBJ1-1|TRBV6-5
ASRIRTGGLTEAF
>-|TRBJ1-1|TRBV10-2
ASGGRFQAF
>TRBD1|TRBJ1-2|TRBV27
ASSLSGAGTGGYGYT
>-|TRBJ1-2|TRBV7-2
ASSPGWENYGYT
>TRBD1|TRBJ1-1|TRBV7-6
ASSLEAGGNTEAF
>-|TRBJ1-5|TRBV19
ASSPKGNQPQH
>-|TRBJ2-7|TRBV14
ASSRAGVSYEQY
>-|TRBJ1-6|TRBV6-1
ASSDPDSPLH
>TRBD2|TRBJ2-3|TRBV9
ASSVGLAGPGDTQY
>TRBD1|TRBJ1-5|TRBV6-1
ASSESTGEYSNQPQH
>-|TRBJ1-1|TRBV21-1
ASSKGAGAGPEAF
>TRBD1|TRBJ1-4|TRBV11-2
ASSGVGQGNEKLF
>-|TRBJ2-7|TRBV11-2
ASSLGTLMTYEQY
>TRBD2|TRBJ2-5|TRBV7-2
ASSFASGAGTETQY
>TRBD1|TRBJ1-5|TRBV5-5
ASSLRQGASNQPQH
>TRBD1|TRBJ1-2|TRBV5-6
ASLPGTGYYGYT
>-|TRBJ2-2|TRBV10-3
AISDSGGELF
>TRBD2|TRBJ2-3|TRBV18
ASSPPGGGASTDTQY
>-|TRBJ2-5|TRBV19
ASSTSGRETQY
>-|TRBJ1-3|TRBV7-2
ASSLEVHGATIY
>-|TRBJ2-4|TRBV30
AWSTPTVTLAKNIQY
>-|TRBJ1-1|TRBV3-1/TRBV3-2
ASRRSLEANTEAF
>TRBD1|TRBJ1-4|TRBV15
ATSRGEGQGREKLF
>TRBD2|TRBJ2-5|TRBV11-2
ASSFYQRGGRAETQY